This T cell receptor (beta chain) was sequenced for a study of T cell repertoires in cytomegalovirus infection. Germline loops: CDR1 SNHLY, CDR2 FYNNEI. Trimming cost V 2 bases and J 1 base; bases outside gene matches: 12. This CDR3 spans 20 amino acids. TCRdb re-derived calls from the reads in MiXCR, one entry per CDR3 protein. The data hold some 600,000 distinct CDR3 sequences, with about 24% observed a single time. This clonotype was seen a handful of times. V gene TRBV2 combines with J gene TRBJ2-1; TRBD2 matches at 12 bases. The sequenced sample consisted of CD8+ T cells from PBMCs. The TCR sequence derives from a human donor in good health (CMV status not recorded). Some clones in this sample may be carry-over from other donors' samples. The CDR3 loop is CASSEPRGLAGEFSYNEQFF. The CDR3 DNA reads as TGTGCCAGCAGTGAACCCCGGGGACTAGCGGGCGAGTTTTCCTACAATGAGCAGTTCTTC.